Listed here are 2 T cell receptor beta chains from one sample, sequenced in a study of CD8 T cells in Susac syndrome. The RNA, roughly 0.45 to 1 ug, was put through reverse transcription using random hexamers. TCRdb redid the calling of the immunoSEQ multiplex PCR reads with MiXCR, one entry per CDR3 protein. The table lists over 95,000 distinct CDR3 sequences, around 90% of them singletons. The sequencing input was CD4+ T cells from PBMCs. These receptors all come from a human donor in good health.

The chain employs TRBV20-1 and TRBJ2-1; TRBD1 aligns across 7 bases. CDR3 size: 13 residues. J was trimmed by 7 bases and V by 6 bases; bases with no gene match: 9. Per the germline V gene, CDR1 is DFQATT and CDR2 is SNEGSKA (reference sequence). The CDR3 DNA is TGCAGTGCGAAGACAGGGAAGGTTAATGAGCAGTTCTTC. Encoded protein: CSAKTGKVNEQFF.

The chain recombines TRBV30 with TRBJ1-5; D may be TRBD1 (6 bases). CDR1 is GTSNPN and CDR2 is SVGIG in the germline V gene (reference sequence). The CDR3 totals 16 residues. V was trimmed by 1 base and J by 2 bases, leaving 15 bases between them. The CDR3 is CAWSENQGSGNQPQHF. The CDR3 bases are TGTGCCTGGAGTGAAAATCAGGGGTCGGGCAATCAGCCCCAGCATTTT.